This T cell receptor beta chain was sequenced in a study of identical twins. TCRdb redid the calling of the 5' RACE reads with MiXCR, one entry per CDR3 protein. The repertoire holds roughly 280,000 distinct CDR3 sequences, with around 9.7% as singletons. Germline CDR1 and CDR2: KGHDR and SFDVKD. The CDR3 is made up of 18 amino acids. The V segment lost 6 bases and the J segment 1 base; nucleotides outside the gene matches: 13. Another study also made use of these data, one on yellow fever vaccine responses in identical twins.

This chain connects TRBV24-1 to TRBJ2-3, with 9 nucleotides matching TRBD1. The sequence was collected from a woman between 18 and 29 years old in good health. Source material: CD8+ T cells sorted from blood. This chain's CDR3 is CATSPPGQGIIGTDTQYF. DNA for the CDR3: TGTGCCACCAGTCCTCCGGGACAGGGAATTATTGGCACAGATACGCAGTATTTT.